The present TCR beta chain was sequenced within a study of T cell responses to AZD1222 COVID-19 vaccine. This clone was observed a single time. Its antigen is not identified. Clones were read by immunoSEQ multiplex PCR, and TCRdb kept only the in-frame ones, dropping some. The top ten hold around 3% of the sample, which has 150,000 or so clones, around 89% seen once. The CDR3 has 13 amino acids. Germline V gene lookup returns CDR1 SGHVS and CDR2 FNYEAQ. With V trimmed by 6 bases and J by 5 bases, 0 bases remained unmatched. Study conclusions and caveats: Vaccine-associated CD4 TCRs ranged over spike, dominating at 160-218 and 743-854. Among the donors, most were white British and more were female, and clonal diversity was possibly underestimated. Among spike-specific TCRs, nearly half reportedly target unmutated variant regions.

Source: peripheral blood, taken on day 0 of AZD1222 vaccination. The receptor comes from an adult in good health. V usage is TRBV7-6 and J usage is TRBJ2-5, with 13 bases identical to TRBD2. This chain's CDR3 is CASRLAGGETQYF. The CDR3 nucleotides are TGTGCCAGCAGACTAGCGGGGGGGGAGACCCAGTACTTC.